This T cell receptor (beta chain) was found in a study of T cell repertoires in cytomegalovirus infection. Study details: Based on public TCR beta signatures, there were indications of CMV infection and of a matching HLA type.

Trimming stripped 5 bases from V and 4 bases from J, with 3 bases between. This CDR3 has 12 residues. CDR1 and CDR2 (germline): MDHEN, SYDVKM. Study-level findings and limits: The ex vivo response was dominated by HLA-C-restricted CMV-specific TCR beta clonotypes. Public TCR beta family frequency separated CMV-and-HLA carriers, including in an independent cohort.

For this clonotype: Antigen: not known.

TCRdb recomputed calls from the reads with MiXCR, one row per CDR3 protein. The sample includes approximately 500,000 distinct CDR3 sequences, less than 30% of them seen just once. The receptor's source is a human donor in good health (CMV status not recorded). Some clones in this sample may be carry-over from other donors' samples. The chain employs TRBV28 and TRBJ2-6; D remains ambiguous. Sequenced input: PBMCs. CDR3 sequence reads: CASSQGANVLTF. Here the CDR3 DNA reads TGTGCCAGCAGTCAGGGGGCCAACGTCCTGACTTTC.